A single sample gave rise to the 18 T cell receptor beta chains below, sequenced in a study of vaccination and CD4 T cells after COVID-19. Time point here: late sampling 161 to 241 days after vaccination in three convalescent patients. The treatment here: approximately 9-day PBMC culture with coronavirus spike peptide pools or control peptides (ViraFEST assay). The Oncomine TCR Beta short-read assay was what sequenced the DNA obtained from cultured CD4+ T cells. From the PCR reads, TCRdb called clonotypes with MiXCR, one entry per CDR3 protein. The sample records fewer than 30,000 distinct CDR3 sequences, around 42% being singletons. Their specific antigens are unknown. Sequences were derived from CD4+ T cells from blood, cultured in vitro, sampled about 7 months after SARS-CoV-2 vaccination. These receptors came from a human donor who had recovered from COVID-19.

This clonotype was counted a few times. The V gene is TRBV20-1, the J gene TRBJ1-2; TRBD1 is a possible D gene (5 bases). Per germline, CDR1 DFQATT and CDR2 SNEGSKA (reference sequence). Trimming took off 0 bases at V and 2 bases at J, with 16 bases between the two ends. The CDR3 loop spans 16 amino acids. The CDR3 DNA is TGCAGTGCTAGAGATTCCTACCGATGGGGGAACTATGGCTACACCTTC. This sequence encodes CSARDSYRWGNYGYTF.

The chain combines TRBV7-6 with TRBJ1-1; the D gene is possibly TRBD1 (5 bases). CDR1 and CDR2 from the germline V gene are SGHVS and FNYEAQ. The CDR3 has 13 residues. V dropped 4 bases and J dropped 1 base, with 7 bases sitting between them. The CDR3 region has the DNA TGTGCCAGCAGCTCGGGACCGAACACTGAAGCTTTCTTT. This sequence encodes CASSSGPNTEAFF.

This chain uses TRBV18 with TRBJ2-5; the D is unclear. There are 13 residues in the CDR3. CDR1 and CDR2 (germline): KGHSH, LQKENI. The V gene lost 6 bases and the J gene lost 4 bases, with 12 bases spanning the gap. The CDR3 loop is CASSAMVSETQYF. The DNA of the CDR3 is TGTGCCAGCTCTGCCATGGTTTCAGAGACCCAGTACTTC.

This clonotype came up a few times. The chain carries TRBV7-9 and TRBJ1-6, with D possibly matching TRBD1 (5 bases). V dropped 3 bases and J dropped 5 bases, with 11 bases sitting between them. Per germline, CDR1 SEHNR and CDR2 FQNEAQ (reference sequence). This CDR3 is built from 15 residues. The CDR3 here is CASSLGGLDNSPLHF. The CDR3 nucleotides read TGTGCCAGCAGCTTGGGGGGTCTCGATAATTCACCCCTCCACTTT.

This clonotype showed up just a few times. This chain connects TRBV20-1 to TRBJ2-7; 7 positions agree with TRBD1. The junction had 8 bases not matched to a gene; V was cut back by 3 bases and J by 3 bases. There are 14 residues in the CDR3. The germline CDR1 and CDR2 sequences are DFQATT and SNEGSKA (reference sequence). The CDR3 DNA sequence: TGCAGTGCTAGGCCGGACAGGAGTGACTACGAGCAGTACTTC. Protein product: CSARPDRSDYEQYF.

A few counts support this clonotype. In DNA form, the CDR3 reads TGTGCCAGTAGTACAACTAGCGGGAGGGTTGAGCAGTTCTTC. It codes for CASSTTSGRVEQFF. V and J are TRBV19 and TRBJ2-1; 13 positions match TRBD2. V was clipped by 4 bases and J by 9 bases; unmatched bases: 3. The CDR3 contains 14 residues. Germline V CDR1 and CDR2: LNHDA, SQIVND (reference sequence). Variable domain in full (rest from reference TRBV19 and TRBJ2-1): DGGITQSPKYLFRKEGQNVTLSCEQNLNHDAMYWYRQDPGQGLRLIYYSQIVNDFQKGDIAEGYSVSREKKESFPLTVTSAQKNPTAFYLCASSTTSGRVEQFFGPGTRLTVL.

The CDR3 region has the DNA TGTGCCAGCAGCGGACTGGCGAACACCGGGGAGCTGTTTTTT. Translating gives CASSGLANTGELFF. The V and J genes are TRBV7-8 and TRBJ2-2; a weak D match, TRBD2 (5 bases). V lost 5 bases, J lost 0 bases, and 7 bases lay in between. Germline V gene lookup returns CDR1 SGHVS and CDR2 FQNEAQ. The CDR3 consists of 14 residues.

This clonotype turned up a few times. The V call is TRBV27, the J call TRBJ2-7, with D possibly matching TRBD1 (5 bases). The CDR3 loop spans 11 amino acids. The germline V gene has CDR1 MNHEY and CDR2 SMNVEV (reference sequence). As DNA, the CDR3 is TGTCGGAAGGGGAAGTCCTACGAGCAGTACTTC. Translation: CRKGKSYEQYF.

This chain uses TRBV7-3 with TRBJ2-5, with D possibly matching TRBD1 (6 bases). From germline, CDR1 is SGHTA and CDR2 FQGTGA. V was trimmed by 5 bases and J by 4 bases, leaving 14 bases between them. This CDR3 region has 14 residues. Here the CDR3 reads CASSVGRGGETQYF. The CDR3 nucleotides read TGTGCCAGCAGCGTTGGAAGAGGGGGAGAGACCCAGTACTTC.

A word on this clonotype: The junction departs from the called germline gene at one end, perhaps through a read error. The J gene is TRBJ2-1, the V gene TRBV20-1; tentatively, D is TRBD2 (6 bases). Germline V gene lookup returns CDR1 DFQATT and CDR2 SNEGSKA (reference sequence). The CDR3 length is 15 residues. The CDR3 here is CSARRDFPSYNEQSF. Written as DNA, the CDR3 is TGCAGTGCTAGGAGGGACTTCCCTTCCTACAATGAGCAGTCCTTC.

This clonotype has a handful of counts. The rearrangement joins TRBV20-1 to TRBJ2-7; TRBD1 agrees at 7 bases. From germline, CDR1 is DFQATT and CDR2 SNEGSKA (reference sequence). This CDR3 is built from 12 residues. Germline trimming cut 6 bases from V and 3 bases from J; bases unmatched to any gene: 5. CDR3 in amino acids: CSAAQGFYEQYF. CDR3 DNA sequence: TGCAGTGCCGCACAGGGGTTCTACGAGCAGTACTTC.

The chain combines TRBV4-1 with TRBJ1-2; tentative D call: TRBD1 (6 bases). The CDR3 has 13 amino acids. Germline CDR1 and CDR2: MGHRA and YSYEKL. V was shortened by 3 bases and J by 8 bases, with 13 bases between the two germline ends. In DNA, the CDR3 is TGCGCCAGCAGCCAGCCGGGGGCGCGCGGCTACACCTTC. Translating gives CASSQPGARGYTF.

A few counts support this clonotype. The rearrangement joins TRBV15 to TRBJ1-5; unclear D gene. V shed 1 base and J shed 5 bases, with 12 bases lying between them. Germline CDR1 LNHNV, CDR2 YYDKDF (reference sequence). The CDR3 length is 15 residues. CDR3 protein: CATSRVSSSYQPQHF. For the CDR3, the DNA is TGTGCCACCAGCAGAGTTTCGTCTTCCTATCAGCCCCAGCATTTT.

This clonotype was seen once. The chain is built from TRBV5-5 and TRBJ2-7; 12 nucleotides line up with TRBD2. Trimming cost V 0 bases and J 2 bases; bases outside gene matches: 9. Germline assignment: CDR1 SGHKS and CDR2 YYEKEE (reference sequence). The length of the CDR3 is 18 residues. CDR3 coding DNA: TGTGCCAGCAGCTTGGAAAGGACTAGCGGGATTACGCCCTACGAGCAGTACTTC. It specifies CASSLERTSGITPYEQYF.

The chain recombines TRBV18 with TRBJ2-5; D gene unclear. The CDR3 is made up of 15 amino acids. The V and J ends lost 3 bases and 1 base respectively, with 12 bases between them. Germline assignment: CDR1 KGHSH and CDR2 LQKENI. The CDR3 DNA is TGTGCCAGCTCACCCCCTTTATCAGTCCAAGAGACCCAGTACTTC. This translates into CASSPPLSVQETQYF.

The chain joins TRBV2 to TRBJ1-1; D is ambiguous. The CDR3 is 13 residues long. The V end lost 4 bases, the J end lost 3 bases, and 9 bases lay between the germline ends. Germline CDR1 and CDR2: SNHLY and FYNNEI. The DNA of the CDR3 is TGTGCCAGCAGTGGAGGTGGTGACACTGAAGCTTTCTTT. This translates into CASSGGGDTEAFF.

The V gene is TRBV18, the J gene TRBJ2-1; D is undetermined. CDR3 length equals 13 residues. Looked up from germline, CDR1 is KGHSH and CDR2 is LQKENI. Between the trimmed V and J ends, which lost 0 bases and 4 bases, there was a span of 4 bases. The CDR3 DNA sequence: TGTGCCAGCTCACCACCAGGTTACAATGAGCAGTTCTTC. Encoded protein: CASSPPGYNEQFF.

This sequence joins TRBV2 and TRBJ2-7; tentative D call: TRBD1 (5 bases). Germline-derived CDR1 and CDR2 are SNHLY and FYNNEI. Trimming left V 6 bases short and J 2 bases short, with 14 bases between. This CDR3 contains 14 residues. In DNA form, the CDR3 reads TGTGCCAGCAGCCCAGACAGCCTAACCTACGAGCAGTACTTC. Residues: CASSPDSLTYEQYF. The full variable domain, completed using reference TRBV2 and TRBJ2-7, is EPEVTQTPSHQVTQMGQEVILRCVPISNHLYFYWYRQILGQKVEFLVSFYNNEISEKSEIFDDQFSVERPDGSNFTLKIRSTKLEDSAMYFCASSPDSLTYEQYFGPGTRLTVT.